This passage covers 25 T cell receptor beta chains from one sample sequenced in a study of metastatic and nonmetastatic thyroid tumors. Using MiXCR, TCRdb reanalyzed the PCR reads. The sample yields approximately 69,000 clones, 13% to 15% seen once. Treatment of any kind had been given to no patient before thyroid surgery. Sequences were obtained from blood. These receptors all stem from a male donor with papillary thyroid cancer or a benign thyroid nodule (not recorded which). Some clones in this sample may be carry-over from other donors' samples.

This clone was found many times. This sequence joins TRBV7-2 and TRBJ1-5, with D perhaps TRBD1 (6 bases). The CDR3 contains 15 residues. Germline values: CDR1 SGHTA, CDR2 FQGNSA. The V end lost 2 bases, the J end lost 4 bases, and 12 bases lay between the germline ends. CDR3 region: CASSLSGTRNQPQHF. DNA for the CDR3: TGTGCCAGCAGCTTATCCGGGACACGGAATCAGCCCCAGCATTTT.

Turning to this clone: The junction does not match germline at one end; this may be a read error. The CDR3 loop is CASSQQEGRRSPIHF. CDR3 DNA: TGTGCCAGCAGTCAGCAGGAGGGACGGCGATCACCCATCCACTTT. The chain carries TRBV6-1 and TRBJ1-6, with D perhaps TRBD1 (5 bases). The V gene's germline CDR1 is MNHNS and CDR2 SASEGT. The CDR3 spans 15 residues.

This clone was recorded many times. The chain links TRBV25-1 to TRBJ2-1; 8 bases are shared with TRBD1. Germline trimming cut 6 bases from V and 8 bases from J; bases unmatched to any gene: 12. Germline CDR1 reads MGHDK; CDR2 reads SYGVNS. This CDR3 is built from 15 residues. DNA for the CDR3: TGTGCCAGCAGCACAGGCAGGACAGGGTCCCATGAGCAGTTCTTC. Translating gives CASSTGRTGSHEQFF. Variable domain in full (rest from reference TRBV25-1 and TRBJ2-1): EADIYQTPRYLVIGTGKKITLECSQTMGHDKMYWYQQDPGMELHLIHYSYGVNSTEKGDLSSESTVSRIRTEHFPLTLESARPSHTSQYLCASSTGRTGSHEQFFGPGTRLTVL.

This clone has ten or more counts. The J gene is TRBJ2-7, the V gene TRBV5-6, with 7 bases lining up with TRBD2. With 4 bases clipped from V and 1 base from J, the junction kept 8 bases outside the gene matches. Germline CDR1 reads SGHDT; CDR2 reads YYEEEE. The CDR3 loop spans 15 amino acids. The CDR3 sequence: CASSVVEGGSYEQYF. CDR3 in DNA: TGTGCCAGCAGCGTCGTTGAGGGAGGGTCCTACGAGCAGTACTTC.

This clone has a count of ten or more. The rearrangement uses TRBV19 and TRBJ2-1; D ambiguous. The CDR3 is 14 amino acids. Germline V CDR1 and CDR2: LNHDA, SQIVND (reference sequence). V lost 3 bases to trimming and J lost 7 bases, with 13 bases between them. In DNA, the CDR3 is TGTGCCAGTAGTATTACCGGAGACGCGAATGAGCAGTTCTTC. Its translation: CASSITGDANEQFF.

This clone has at least ten counts. The rearrangement uses TRBV20-1 and TRBJ2-5; weak D call: TRBD2 (6 bases). Trimming removed 2 bases at V and 5 bases at J, with 12 bases between. This CDR3 has 13 residues. Germline assignment: CDR1 DFQATT and CDR2 SNEGSKA (reference sequence). The CDR3 loop is CSARIRGVETQYF. The CDR3 DNA reads TGCAGTGCTAGAATCCGCGGGGTGGAGACCCAGTACTTC.

This clone was picked up a small number of times. The chain joins TRBV24-1 to TRBJ1-6; D possibly corresponds to TRBD1 (6 bases). V gave up 9 bases and J gave up 6 bases, with 11 bases separating them. The V gene's germline CDR1 is KGHDR and CDR2 SFDVKD. This CDR3 contains 13 residues. The CDR3 coding sequence is TGTGCCACCTGCTCAGGGGTTAATTCACCCCTCCACTTT. Amino acid sequence: CATCSGVNSPLHF.

This clone was observed at least ten times. The chain has TRBV5-1 and TRBJ1-3; 7 nucleotides line up with TRBD1. Trimming took 4 bases from V and 8 from J; bases not matched to a gene: 12. Germline V gene sequence: CDR1 SGHRS, CDR2 YFSETQ. CDR3 size: 15 residues. The CDR3 sequence: CASSIGQEAIDTIYF. Written as DNA, the CDR3 is TGCGCCAGCAGCATCGGACAGGAGGCTATAGACACCATATATTTT.

At least ten counts were recorded for this clone. The chain links TRBV20-1 to TRBJ2-1; TRBD1 might be the D (5 bases). This CDR3 spans 14 amino acids. V gave up 0 bases and J gave up 14 bases, with 20 bases separating them. The V gene's germline CDR1 is DFQATT and CDR2 SNEGSKA (reference sequence). For the CDR3, the DNA is TGCAGTGCTAGAGATCGGAACTATAGCCTCAGGGAGTTCTTC. It is translated as CSARDRNYSLREFF.

This clone was observed a single time. V and J are TRBV24-1 and TRBJ2-3, with D tentatively TRBD2 (5 bases). Trimming pared 4 bases from V and 5 bases from J, leaving 27 bases between. Per germline, CDR1 KGHDR and CDR2 SFDVKD. The CDR3 runs to 19 residues. The CDR3 spells CATSETTLKGRAGKDTQYF. The CDR3, as DNA: TGTGCCACCAGTGAAACTACTTTAAAGGGAAGGGCGGGCAAAGATACGCAGTATTTT.

The chain recombines TRBV20-1 with TRBJ2-3, with a weak D call TRBD2 (7 bases). Trimming pared 8 bases from V and 5 bases from J, leaving 20 bases between. Germline CDR1 DFQATT, CDR2 SNEGSKA (reference sequence). The CDR3 consists of 14 residues. CDR3 sequence (DNA): TGCAGTCCCACCGCCGGGGGAGGGGGAGATACGCAGTATTTT. Translated: CSPTAGGGGDTQYF.

The chain recombines TRBV7-3 with TRBJ2-3; D is perhaps TRBD2 (5 bases). This CDR3 has 15 residues. CDR1 is SGHTA, CDR2 FQGTGA, per germline. Trimming shortened V by 3 bases and J by 4 bases, and 14 bases separated the two germline ends. CDR3 loop: CASSFQAGDADTQYF. CDR3 bases: TGTGCCAGCAGCTTCCAGGCGGGTGACGCAGATACGCAGTATTTT.

Ten or more counts support this clone. The chain couples TRBV19 to TRBJ2-1; 8 nucleotides line up with TRBD2. From germline, CDR1 is LNHDA and CDR2 SQIVND (reference sequence). The trim removed 2 bases at V and 10 bases at J, leaving 7 bases unmatched. The CDR3 has 14 residues. In DNA, the CDR3 is TGTGCCAGTAGTATAAGGAGCGGGAGCAGCGAGCAGTTCTTC. Residues: CASSIRSGSSEQFF.

In its sample, this clone was seen once. The V call is TRBV5-1, the J call TRBJ2-7; the D gene is possibly TRBD2 (6 bases). There are 14 residues in the CDR3. The germline V gene encodes CDR1 SGHRS and CDR2 YFSETQ. V was clipped by 0 bases and J by 5 bases, with 12 bases between them. The chain's CDR3 is CASSLVASVDEQYF. CDR3 sequence (DNA): TGCGCCAGCAGCTTGGTAGCTAGCGTCGACGAGCAGTACTTC.

The sample holds many counts of this clone. The CDR3 DNA reads as TGTGCCAGCAGCGTAGGGACAGGGGGAGGTCAAGAGACCCAGTACTTC. Translating gives CASSVGTGGGQETQYF. V is TRBV9 and J is TRBJ2-5, with TRBD1 matching over 10 bases. The trim removed 0 bases at V and 2 bases at J, leaving 4 bases unmatched. The CDR3 has 16 amino acids. Germline-derived CDR1 and CDR2 are SGDLS and YYNGEE.

In this sample, this clone turned up many times. The V and J genes are TRBV6-1 and TRBJ2-2, with TRBD2 matching 12 bases. CDR1 and CDR2 (germline): MNHNS, SASEGT. CDR3 length: 16 residues. V lost 5 bases and J lost 7; bases outside the gene matches: 8. The CDR3 DNA sequence: TGTGCCAGCAGTCCCAGACTAGCGGGAGTAATCGGGGAGCTGTTTTTT. Its protein product is CASSPRLAGVIGELFF.

This clone was detected many times. V is TRBV29-1 and J is TRBJ2-3; tentative D call: TRBD2 (5 bases). This CDR3 spans 17 amino acids. Germline-derived CDR1 and CDR2 are SQVTM and ANQGSEA. V lost 0 bases to trimming and J lost 4 bases, with 20 bases between them. CDR3 sequence: CSVEDSRTLAYADTQYF. In DNA form, the CDR3 reads TGCAGCGTTGAAGACTCGAGGACTCTAGCTTATGCAGATACGCAGTATTTT.

This clone was detected many times. The V and J genes are TRBV10-2 and TRBJ2-3; D is uncertain. CDR3 length equals 14 residues. Between the trimmed V and J ends, which lost 4 bases and 5 bases, there was a span of 13 bases. Looked up from germline, CDR1 is WSHSY and CDR2 is SAAADI. CDR3 DNA: TGCGCCAGCAGTGTAAGCCGTTCGGTAGATACGCAGTATTTT. It is translated as CASSVSRSVDTQYF.

This clone was observed many times. The CDR3 DNA reads TGTGCCAGCAGCCAACAAGGACAGGGTTTGTACGAGCAGTACTTC. This gives the protein CASSQQGQGLYEQYF. The gene calls are TRBV7-9 and TRBJ2-7; 8 nucleotides match TRBD1. With V trimmed by 5 bases and J by 4 bases, 10 bases remained unmatched. This CDR3 comprises 15 residues. Germline lookup yields CDR1 SEHNR and CDR2 FQNEAQ (reference sequence). Combining the CDR3 with reference TRBV7-9 and TRBJ2-7 gives the whole variable domain DTGVSQNPRHKITKRGQNVTFRCDPISEHNRLYWYRQTLGQGPEFLTYFQNEAQLEKSRLLSDRFSAERPKGSFSTLEIQRTEQGDSAMYLCASSQQGQGLYEQYFGPGTRLTVT.

The J gene is TRBJ2-7, the V gene TRBV6-2 or TRBV6-3; possible D gene TRBD2, 7 bases. In germline, CDR1 is MNHEY, CDR2 SVGEGT. Trimming stripped 2 bases from V and 0 bases from J, with 23 bases between. The CDR3 loop spans 19 amino acids. The CDR3 is CASSYGGASGFPSSYEQYF. CDR3 sequence (DNA): TGTGCCAGCAGTTACGGGGGGGCCTCAGGGTTCCCTTCCTCCTACGAGCAGTACTTC.

Only a few counts were recorded for this clone. This chain joins TRBV6-1 and TRBJ2-2, with TRBD2 matching over 7 bases. Looked up from germline, CDR1 is MNHNS and CDR2 is SASEGT. The CDR3 is 13 residues long. The junction had 8 bases not matched to a gene; V was cut back by 4 bases and J by 12 bases. Here the CDR3 DNA reads TGTGCCAGCAGTGCCCCCTTGCGGGGGAAGCTGTTTTTT. This encodes CASSAPLRGKLFF.

There are a few counts of this clone. The chain combines TRBV29-1 with TRBJ1-5, with no clear D. CDR1 and CDR2 from the germline V gene are SQVTM and ANQGSEA. The CDR3 is 12 residues long. Trimming took 7 bases from V and 1 from J, leaving 8 bases between them. The CDR3 coding sequence is TGCAGCGCCCAGTTAAGCAATCAGCCCCAGCATTTT. Translation: CSAQLSNQPQHF.

This clone was detected many times. This rearrangement joins TRBV20-1 to TRBJ1-6; weak D call: TRBD1 (5 bases). The CDR3 is 15 residues long. Germline values: CDR1 DFQATT, CDR2 SNEGSKA (reference sequence). Trimming removed 8 bases at V and 4 bases at J, with 18 bases between. The CDR3, as DNA: TGCAGTTCCGTTTCCGGGACGGCTTATAATTCACCCCTCCACTTT. As protein: CSSVSGTAYNSPLHF.

The chain links TRBV6-1 to TRBJ1-1, with D maybe TRBD1 (5 bases). There are 15 residues in the CDR3. Per the germline V gene, CDR1 is MNHNS and CDR2 is SASEGT. V gave up 2 bases and J gave up 5 bases, with 15 bases separating them. CDR3 in DNA: TGTGCCAGCAGTGAATGGTACTCAGGGTGGACTGAAGCTTTCTTT. It is translated as CASSEWYSGWTEAFF.

This clone was counted at least ten times. The V and J genes are TRBV4-1 and TRBJ1-2, with 7 bases aligning to TRBD1. Germline lookup yields CDR1 MGHRA and CDR2 YSYEKL. V dropped 1 base and J dropped 1; count of bases not matched to a gene: 9. This CDR3 is built from 17 residues. CDR3 DNA: TGCGCCAGCAGCCAAGTTGGGGGACAGAGACTTAACTATGGCTACACCTTC. Translation gives CASSQVGGQRLNYGYTF.